This T cell receptor (beta chain) came from a study of memory CD4+ T cells and cytomegalovirus serostatus. For the study at large: Healthy Belgian adult donors included roughly nine CMV-positive and 24 CMV-negative people. The study, taken as a whole, reports: CMV serostatus prediction reached median AUC approximately 0.95, or 0.91 with US-trained model.

Germline V gene data show CDR1 as LNHDA and CDR2 as SQIVND (reference sequence). This CDR3 contains 13 residues. Trimming removed 3 bases at V and 2 bases at J, with 6 bases between. Single viable CD3+CD4+CD8-CD45RO+ cells were sorted as the memory CD4+ T cells. Total CD4+ T cells were enriched by CD4 positive selection. Note on this clone: Its antigen is not known.

Some clones are missing from TCRdb's copy, which holds only in-frame ones; the method was immunoSEQ multiplex PCR. The sample has 50,000 to 65,000 clones; roughly four fifths are singletons. This chain uses TRBV19 with TRBJ2-3; D unresolved. Sequencing was carried out using memory CD4+ T cells from blood. The receptor was derived from an adult in good health and CMV-seronegative. CDR3 bases: TGTGCCAGTAGTATTGACCCCACAGATACGCAGTATTTT. This codes for CASSIDPTDTQYF.